These 16 T cell receptor beta chains were sequenced from one sample in a study of cytomegalovirus exposure and HLA in healthy donors. The table came from immunoSEQ multiplex PCR; TCRdb's copy has only in-frame clones and leaves some out. There are 55,000 to 70,000 clones in the sample; approximately 90% occur only once, and 3.1% lies in the top ten. Material for sequencing was PBMCs. Source of these receptors: a man between 18 and 29 years old in good health and CMV-seronegative.

This sequence joins TRBV9 and TRBJ1-1; D may be TRBD1 (5 bases). CDR3 length equals 13 residues. V dropped 0 bases and J dropped 5 bases, with 8 bases sitting between them. Germline CDR1 and CDR2: SGDLS and YYNGEE. CDR3 sequence: CASSVEGRTEAFF. CDR3 nucleotide sequence: TGTGCCAGCAGCGTAGAGGGGCGGACTGAAGCTTTCTTT.

V usage is TRBV10-3 and J usage is TRBJ2-2; TRBD2 matches at 8 bases. The CDR3 is made up of 14 amino acids. Germline CDR1 ENHRY, CDR2 SYGVKD. V trimming: 8 bases; J trimming: 5 bases; junction bases outside the gene matches: 7. The CDR3 DNA follows: TGTGCCATCTGGGCGGGAGGACAAACCGGGGAGCTGTTTTTT. It yields the protein CAIWAGGQTGELFF.

The chain employs TRBV7-8 and TRBJ1-5; D ambiguous. This CDR3 has 14 amino acids. With 5 bases removed from V and 5 bases from J, the gap between germline ends came to 13 bases. The germline CDR1 and CDR2 sequences are SGHVS and FQNEAQ. CDR3 nucleotides: TGTGCCAGCAGCCGGGTGGGCGGGGATCAGCCCCAGCATTTT. Amino acid sequence: CASSRVGGDQPQHF.

The chain uses TRBV7-6 and TRBJ2-7; 7 bases are shared with TRBD2. With 2 bases clipped from V and 3 bases from J, the junction kept 7 bases outside the gene matches. This CDR3 is 15 amino acids long. Per germline, CDR1 SGHVS and CDR2 FNYEAQ. CDR3 in DNA: TGTGCCAGCAGCTTATCCGGCGGGAGCTTCTACGAGCAGTACTTC. Translating gives CASSLSGGSFYEQYF. Combining the CDR3 with reference TRBV7-6 and TRBJ2-7 gives the whole variable domain GAGVSQSPRYKVTKRGQDVALRCDPISGHVSLYWYRQALGQGPEFLTYFNYEAQQDKSGLPNDRFSAERPEGSISTLTIQRTEQRDSAMYRCASSLSGGSFYEQYFGPGTRLTVT.

The CDR3 here is CASSQEMGRGQADTQYF. In nucleotides, the CDR3 is TGCGCCAGCAGCCAAGAGATGGGGCGGGGTCAGGCAGATACGCAGTATTTT. This chain joins TRBV4-1 and TRBJ2-3, with D tentatively TRBD2 (6 bases). Germline V CDR1 and CDR2: MGHRA, YSYEKL. With 0 bases removed from V and 4 bases from J, the gap between germline ends came to 17 bases. This CDR3 spans 17 amino acids.

This sequence joins TRBV7-6 and TRBJ1-4, with 8 nucleotides matching TRBD1. Germline CDR1 reads SGHVS; CDR2 reads FNYEAQ. Trimming removed 5 bases from V and 5 bases from J; junction bases left unmatched: 4. This CDR3 contains 14 residues. The CDR3 DNA follows: TGTGCCAGCAGCGAGGACAGGGTGAATGAAAAACTGTTTTTT. Translating it yields CASSEDRVNEKLFF.

This chain uses TRBV30 with TRBJ2-7; 7 bases fit TRBD2. With 2 bases clipped from V and 2 bases from J, the junction kept 6 bases outside the gene matches. From germline, CDR1 is GTSNPN and CDR2 SVGIG (reference sequence). The CDR3 runs 14 residues. In DNA form, the CDR3 reads TGTGCCTGGAGTTCCCCGGGAGGTACCTACGAGCAGTACTTC. Protein product: CAWSSPGGTYEQYF.

J is TRBJ2-5 and V is TRBV5-4, with 8 bases matching TRBD1. Trimming took 5 bases from V and 4 from J; bases not matched to a gene: 7. Germline V CDR1 and CDR2: SGHNT, YYREEE (reference sequence). This CDR3 is 14 amino acids long. The CDR3 nucleotides read TGTGCCAGCAGTCTCCAGGGGGCGAGAGAGACCCAGTACTTC. This translates into CASSLQGARETQYF.

The rearrangement joins TRBV11-1 to TRBJ2-1; 8 bases match TRBD1. This CDR3 spans 14 amino acids. V was clipped by 5 bases and J by 7 bases; unmatched bases: 7. Germline CDR1 reads SGHAT; CDR2 reads FQDESV (reference sequence). CDR3: CASSRDRFGNEQFF. CDR3 DNA: TGTGCCAGCAGCAGGGACAGGTTCGGGAATGAGCAGTTCTTC.

The rearrangement joins TRBV27 to TRBJ1-2, with a possible D match to TRBD1 (6 bases). Trimming removed 6 bases from V and 3 bases from J, with 11 bases in between. Germline V gene lookup returns CDR1 MNHEY and CDR2 SMNVEV (reference sequence). CDR3 size: 13 residues. The CDR3 coding sequence is TGTGCCAGCAGGCTGACAGGACACTATGGCTACACCTTC. It encodes CASRLTGHYGYTF.

The rearrangement links TRBV2 to TRBJ2-1, with D uncertain. The germline V and J ends were trimmed by 5 bases and 8 bases, with 7 bases remaining between them. The CDR3 is 11 residues long. CDR1 and CDR2 (germline): SNHLY, FYNNEI. The CDR3 nucleotides are TGTGCCAGCAGTTTGTTCGATGAGCAGTTCTTC. It is translated as CASSLFDEQFF.

This clone was observed a handful of times. The V gene is TRBV7-9, the J gene TRBJ2-2; a weak D match, TRBD1 (5 bases). The CDR3 totals 15 residues. The V and J ends lost 0 bases and 4 bases respectively, with 9 bases between them. Germline V gene lookup returns CDR1 SEHNR and CDR2 FQNEAQ (reference sequence). CDR3 region: CASSLARQGTGELFF. DNA of the CDR3: TGTGCCAGCAGCTTAGCGCGCCAGGGCACCGGGGAGCTGTTTTTT.

This chain joins TRBV6-5 and TRBJ1-1; D remains ambiguous. This CDR3 comprises 15 residues. V was cut by 4 bases and J by 1 base, with 13 bases left in between. CDR1 MNHEY and CDR2 SVGAGI come from the germline V gene. The CDR3 protein is CASSLTPAGNTEAFF. In nucleotides, the CDR3 is TGTGCCAGCAGTTTGACTCCCGCCGGGAACACTGAAGCTTTCTTT.

Of note for this clone: Other DNA sequences from this sample encode an identical CDR3 as well. J is TRBJ2-7 and V is TRBV28, with 8 bases that match TRBD2. This CDR3 has 13 amino acids. Germline assignment: CDR1 MDHEN and CDR2 SYDVKM. The trim removed 5 bases at V and 0 bases at J, leaving 0 bases unmatched. The CDR3 sequence is CASSSGSSYEQYF. CDR3 DNA sequence: TGTGCCAGCAGTAGCGGGAGCTCCTACGAGCAGTACTTC.

This clone was seen only a few times. V is TRBV2 and J is TRBJ2-4, with D unresolved. Trimming removed 8 bases from V and 6 bases from J, with 5 bases in between. The CDR3 consists of 10 residues. The germline gives CDR1 SNHLY, CDR2 FYNNEI. The CDR3 bases are TGTGCCAGCGGCGGAAACATTCAGTACTTC. Its translation: CASGGNIQYF.

This clone was observed once. This chain connects TRBV6-1 to TRBJ1-5, with a possible D match to TRBD1 (5 bases). V was pared by 2 bases and J by 4 bases, with 9 bases between. Per the germline V gene, CDR1 is MNHNS and CDR2 is SASEGT. The CDR3 loop spans 14 amino acids. The CDR3: CASSEWGGNQPQHF. The CDR3 DNA reads TGTGCCAGCAGTGAATGGGGGGGAAATCAGCCCCAGCATTTT.